The present T cell receptor beta chain was sequenced within a study of regulatory T cells in long-lasting Graves disease. For the study at large: Persistent Graves' disease meant over 5 years of antithyroid drugs with positive TSH receptor antibodies.

Time point described: persistent/refractory GD, antithyroid drugs over 5 years with positive TRAb. Extracted PBMC RNA gave rise to the TCR library. A volume of roughly 9.9 milliliters of peripheral blood was collected in EDTA tubes. Assembly of TCR beta libraries relied on iRepertoire HTBI primers together with Arm-PCR of CDR3 regions. TCRdb analysed the multiplex PCR reads with MiXCR anew, one entry per CDR3 protein. Among roughly 300,000 distinct CDR3 sequences listed, 20% to 25% were seen once. The germline CDR1 and CDR2 sequences are SGHAT and FQNNGV. This CDR3 is built from 15 residues. Trimming stripped 1 base from V and 6 bases from J, with 12 bases between. Study-wide results and limits: Gene preferences differed: TRBV28, TRBJ1-2, TRBJ2-5 in persistent cases. Newly diagnosed patients had higher TCR diversity than persistent Graves' patients did.

As regards this clonotype: Antigen specificity is unknown.

The chain combines TRBV11-2 with TRBJ2-2, with unresolved D. The source of this sequence is a female donor with Graves disease. This specimen was peripheral blood mononuclear cells (PBMCs), taken when the disease was refractory, from a patient treated with antithyroid drugs. The CDR3, as DNA: TGTGCCAGCAGCTTAGCGGACCTGGTGTCCGGGGAGCTGTTTTTT. Translating it yields CASSLADLVSGELFF.